This T cell receptor (beta chain) was obtained from a study of vaccination and CD4 T cells after COVID-19. The wider study: The convalescents were made up of six males and four females, two of whom were Hispanic.

Germline V gives CDR1 SGHNT, CDR2 YENEEA. This CDR3 region has 15 residues. V was clipped by 4 bases and J by 4 bases, with 15 bases between them. CD4+ T cells that had been cultured provided DNA sequenced with the Oncomine TCR Beta short-read assay. TCRdb analysed the PCR reads with MiXCR anew, one entry per CDR3 protein. The sample lists fewer than 20,000 distinct CDR3 sequences, roughly 61% occurring once. Note on this clonotype: Its antigen is unknown.

As to treatment: approximately 9-day PBMC culture with coronavirus spike peptide pools or control peptides (ViraFEST assay). Sequenced material: CD4+ T cells from blood, cultured in vitro. This sequence originates from a human donor who had recovered from COVID-19. This chain links TRBV11-3 with TRBJ2-3; D may be TRBD1 (6 bases). The CDR3 DNA reads as TGTGCCAGCAGCTCCTCCCGGACAGACTCAGATACGCAGTATTTT. Translated, it gives CASSSSRTDSDTQYF.